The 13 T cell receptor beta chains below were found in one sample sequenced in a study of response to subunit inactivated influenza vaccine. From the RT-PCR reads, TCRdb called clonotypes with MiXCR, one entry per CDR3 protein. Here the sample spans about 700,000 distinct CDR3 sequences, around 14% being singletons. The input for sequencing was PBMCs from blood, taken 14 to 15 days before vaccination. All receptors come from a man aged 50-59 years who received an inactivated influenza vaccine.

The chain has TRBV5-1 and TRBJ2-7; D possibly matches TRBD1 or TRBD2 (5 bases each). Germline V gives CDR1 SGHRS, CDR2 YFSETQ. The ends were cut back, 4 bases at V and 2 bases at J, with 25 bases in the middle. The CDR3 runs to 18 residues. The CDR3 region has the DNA TGCGCCAGCAGCCTGAGGGCAGACTTGGGGACCCGGCCCTACGAGCAGTACTTC. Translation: CASSLRADLGTRPYEQYF.

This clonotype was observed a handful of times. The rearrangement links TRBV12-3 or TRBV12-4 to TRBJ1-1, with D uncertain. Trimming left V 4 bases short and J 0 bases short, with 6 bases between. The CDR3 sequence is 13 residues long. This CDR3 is CASSWVMNTEAFF. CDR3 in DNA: TGTGCCAGCAGTTGGGTTATGAACACTGAAGCTTTCTTT.

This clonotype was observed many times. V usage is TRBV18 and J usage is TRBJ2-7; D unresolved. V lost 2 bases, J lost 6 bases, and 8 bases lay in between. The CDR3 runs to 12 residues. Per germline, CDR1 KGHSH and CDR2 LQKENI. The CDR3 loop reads CASSPYSSEQYF. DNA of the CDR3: TGTGCCAGCTCACCATACAGTTCCGAGCAGTACTTC.

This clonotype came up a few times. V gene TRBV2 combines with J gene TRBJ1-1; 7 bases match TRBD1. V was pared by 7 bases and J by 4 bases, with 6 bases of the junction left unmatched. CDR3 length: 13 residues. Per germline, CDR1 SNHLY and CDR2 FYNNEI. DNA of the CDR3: TGTGCCAGCAAAGACAGGGCATTCACTGAAGCTTTCTTT. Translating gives CASKDRAFTEAFF.

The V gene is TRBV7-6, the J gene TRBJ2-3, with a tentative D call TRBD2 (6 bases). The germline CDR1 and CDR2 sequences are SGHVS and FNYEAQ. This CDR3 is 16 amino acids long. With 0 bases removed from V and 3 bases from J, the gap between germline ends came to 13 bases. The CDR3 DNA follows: TGTGCCAGCAGCTTAGCGCGTGGGGAGGTTACAGATACGCAGTATTTT. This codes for CASSLARGEVTDTQYF.

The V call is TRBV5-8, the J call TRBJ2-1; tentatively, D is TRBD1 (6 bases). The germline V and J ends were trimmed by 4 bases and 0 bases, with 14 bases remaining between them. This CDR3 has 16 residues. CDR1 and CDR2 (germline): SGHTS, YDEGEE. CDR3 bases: TGTGCCAGCAGCCTGGTGGGACAAAGCTCCTACAATGAGCAGTTCTTC. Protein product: CASSLVGQSSYNEQFF.

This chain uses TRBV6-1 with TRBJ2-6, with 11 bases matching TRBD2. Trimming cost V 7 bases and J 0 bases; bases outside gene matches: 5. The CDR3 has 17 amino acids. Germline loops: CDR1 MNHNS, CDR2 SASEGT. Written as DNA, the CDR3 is TGTGCCAGCAAGAAACTAGCGGGAGTCTCTGGGGCCAACGTCCTGACTTTC. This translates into CASKKLAGVSGANVLTF.

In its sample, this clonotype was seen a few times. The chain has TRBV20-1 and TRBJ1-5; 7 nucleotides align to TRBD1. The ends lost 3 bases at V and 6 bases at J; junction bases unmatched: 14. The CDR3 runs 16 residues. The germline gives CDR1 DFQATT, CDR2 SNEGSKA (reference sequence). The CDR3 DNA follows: TGCAGTGCTAGCCGTCTGGAGAGGGGGCTAGTTCAGCCCCAGCATTTT. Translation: CSASRLERGLVQPQHF.

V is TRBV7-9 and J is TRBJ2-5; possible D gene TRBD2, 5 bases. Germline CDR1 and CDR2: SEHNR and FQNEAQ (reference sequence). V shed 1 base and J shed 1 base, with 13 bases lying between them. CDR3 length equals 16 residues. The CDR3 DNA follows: TGTGCCAGCAGCTTAGGGGTTACGGGGATCCAAGAGACCCAGTACTTC. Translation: CASSLGVTGIQETQYF.

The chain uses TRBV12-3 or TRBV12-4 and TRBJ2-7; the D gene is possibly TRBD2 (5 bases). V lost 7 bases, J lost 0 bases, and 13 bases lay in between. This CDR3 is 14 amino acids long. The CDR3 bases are TGTGCCAGCACAGGTACGGGGTACTCCTACGAGCAGTACTTC. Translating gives CASTGTGYSYEQYF.

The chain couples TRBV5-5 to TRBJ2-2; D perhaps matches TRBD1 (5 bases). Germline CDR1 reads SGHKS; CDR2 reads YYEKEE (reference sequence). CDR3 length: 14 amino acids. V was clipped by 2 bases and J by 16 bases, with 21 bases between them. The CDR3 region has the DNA TGTGCCAGCAGCTTCCCTTCAGGGCAGGCCAAGGAGTTTTTT. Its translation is CASSFPSGQAKEFF.

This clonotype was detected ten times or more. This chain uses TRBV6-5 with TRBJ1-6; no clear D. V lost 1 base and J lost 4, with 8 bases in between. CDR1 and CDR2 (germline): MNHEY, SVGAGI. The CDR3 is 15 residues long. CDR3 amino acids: CASSYLEGYNSPLHF. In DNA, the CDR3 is TGTGCCAGCAGTTACTTGGAAGGGTATAATTCACCCCTCCACTTT.

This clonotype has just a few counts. In DNA, the CDR3 is TGTGCCAGCAGTTACGAACTAGCGGGAGGGCCCGCCTACAATGAGCAGTTCTTC. Amino acid sequence: CASSYELAGGPAYNEQFF. J is TRBJ2-1 and V is TRBV6-2 or TRBV6-3; 13 nucleotides match TRBD2. V trimming: 2 bases; J trimming: 2 bases; junction bases outside the gene matches: 6. Germline V lookup: CDR1 MNHEY, CDR2 SVGEGT. This CDR3 region has 18 residues.